The sequence of this TCR beta chain was determined in a study of CD8 T cells in ankylosing spondylitis. A note on this clonotype: Antigen: not known. This may be a read error, as it is one base from a much larger clone.

The CDR3 extends over 15 amino acids. Germline CDR1 reads LGHNA; CDR2 reads YSLEER. Whole-study results and caveats: A TCR beta motif of fewer than ten highly homologous variants seemed to mark ankylosing spondylitis blood. Matched ankylosing spondylitis synovial fluid reportedly showed significant enrichment of disease-linked clones. Prior work had noted some motif variants in reactive arthritis blood and synovial fluid.

The authors made TCR beta libraries by quantitative 5'-RACE with molecular barcodes. Via MiXCR, TCRdb re-called the 5' RACE reads, giving one row per CDR3 protein. The sample lists some 220,000 distinct CDR3 sequences; 8% to 9% were seen once. The receptor was isolated from a female donor with ankylosing spondylitis or in good health (not recorded which). The J gene is TRBJ2-5, the V gene TRBV4-3, with D perhaps TRBD2 (5 bases). The sequenced sample consisted of blood, either unsorted or a sorted T cell fraction (not recorded which). CDR3 sequence reads: CASSQVASSQGTQYF. The DNA of the CDR3 is TGCGCCAGCAGCCAAGTGGCTAGCAGCCAAGGGACCCAGTACTTC.